This is a list of T cell receptor beta chains from one sample in a study of blood T cell repertoires in COVID-19. Profiling relied on immunoSEQ multiplex PCR, and the TCRdb table lists in-frame clones only, not all of them. Here the sample spans under 250,000 clones, about 83% being singletons. The sample was peripheral blood. Receptor source: a man aged 35 to 55 with active or convalescent COVID-19. The CDR3 runs from the conserved cysteine through the conserved F or W. D genes are given only for firm matches. The size of a clone is reported for some rows only, either as once, few or many, or as a class for expanded clones.

v_call: TRBV5-6
j_call: TRBJ1-1
d_call: TRBD1
clone_size: NA
cdr3_aa: CASSSGQANTEAFF
cdr3_nt: TGTGCCAGCAGTTCGGGACAGGCAAACACTGAAGCTTTCTTT

v_call: TRBV6-6
j_call: TRBJ1-4
d_call: TRBD1
clone_size: NA
cdr3_aa: CASSPSLTGGNEKLFF
cdr3_nt: TGTGCCAGCAGTCCCAGTCTCACAGGGGGGAATGAAAAACTGTTTTTT

v_call: TRBV5-5
j_call: TRBJ1-5
d_call: NA
clone_size: NA
cdr3_aa: CASSLEPGTNQPQHF
cdr3_nt: TGTGCCAGCAGCTTGGAGCCAGGGACAAATCAGCCCCAGCATTTT

v_call: TRBV5-1
j_call: TRBJ2-7
d_call: TRBD1
clone_size: NA
cdr3_aa: CASSLGRNRGQKDEQYF
cdr3_nt: TGCGCCAGCAGCTTGGGGCGTAATAGGGGGCAAAAGGACGAGCAGTACTTC

v_call: TRBV14
j_call: TRBJ1-4
d_call: NA
clone_size: NA
cdr3_aa: CASSPRGANEKLFF
cdr3_nt: TGTGCCAGCAGCCCCAGGGGAGCTAATGAAAAACTGTTTTTT

v_call: TRBV18
j_call: TRBJ1-2
d_call: TRBD1
clone_size: NA
cdr3_aa: CASSPSTGADGYTF
cdr3_nt: TGTGCCAGCTCACCAAGTACAGGGGCAGATGGCTACACCTTC

v_call: TRBV3-1/TRBV3-2
j_call: TRBJ2-2
d_call: NA
clone_size: NA
cdr3_aa: CASSQDLGGANTGELFF
cdr3_nt: TGTGCCAGCAGCCAAGATTTAGGGGGAGCGAACACCGGGGAGCTGTTTTTT

v_call: TRBV5-1
j_call: TRBJ2-5
d_call: NA
clone_size: NA
cdr3_aa: CASRDMDSQETQYF
cdr3_nt: TGCGCCAGCAGGGACATGGACAGCCAAGAGACCCAGTACTTC

v_call: TRBV11-2
j_call: TRBJ1-1
d_call: NA
clone_size: NA
cdr3_aa: CASSLAGLGTEAFF
cdr3_nt: TGTGCCAGCAGCTTAGCAGGCCTGGGCACTGAAGCTTTCTTT

v_call: TRBV30
j_call: TRBJ2-1
d_call: NA
clone_size: NA
cdr3_aa: CAWSPFHNEQFF
cdr3_nt: TGTGCCTGGAGCCCATTCCACAATGAGCAGTTCTTC

v_call: TRBV12-5
j_call: TRBJ1-3
d_call: NA
clone_size: NA
cdr3_aa: CASGLVQASPWEGNTIYF
cdr3_nt: TGTGCTAGTGGTTTGGTACAGGCATCACCGTGGGAAGGAAACACCATATATTTT

v_call: TRBV25-1
j_call: TRBJ2-6
d_call: NA
clone_size: NA
cdr3_aa: CASSQNRGGMPGANVLTF
cdr3_nt: TGTGCCAGCAGTCAGAATAGGGGCGGGATGCCTGGGGCCAACGTCCTGACTTTC

v_call: TRBV5-5
j_call: TRBJ2-4
d_call: NA
clone_size: NA
cdr3_aa: CASSLDSNIQYF
cdr3_nt: TGTGCCAGCAGCTTGGACAGTAACATTCAGTACTTC

v_call: TRBV4-2
j_call: TRBJ2-7
d_call: NA
clone_size: NA
cdr3_aa: CASSYQTGSYEQYF
cdr3_nt: TGTGCCAGCAGCTACCAAACAGGCTCCTACGAGCAGTACTTC

v_call: TRBV11-3
j_call: TRBJ2-1
d_call: NA
clone_size: NA
cdr3_aa: CASRPEGPAGRGNEQFF
cdr3_nt: TGTGCCAGCAGACCCGAAGGCCCCGCGGGAAGGGGTAATGAGCAGTTCTTC

v_call: TRBV2
j_call: TRBJ2-7
d_call: TRBD2
clone_size: NA
cdr3_aa: CASSSPGLGSYEQYF
cdr3_nt: TGTGCCAGCAGCTCACCGGGACTAGGTTCCTACGAGCAGTACTTC

v_call: TRBV2
j_call: TRBJ2-7
d_call: TRBD1
clone_size: NA
cdr3_aa: CASSVDRGQAYEQYF
cdr3_nt: TGTGCCAGCAGCGTCGACAGGGGGCAAGCATACGAGCAGTACTTC

v_call: TRBV11-3
j_call: TRBJ1-1
d_call: NA
clone_size: NA
cdr3_aa: CASSPQTGNTEAFF
cdr3_nt: TGTGCCAGCAGCCCACAGACAGGGAACACTGAAGCTTTCTTT

v_call: TRBV4-3
j_call: TRBJ1-4
d_call: NA
clone_size: NA
cdr3_aa: CASSLGGGATNEKLFF
cdr3_nt: TGCGCCAGCAGCCTCGGGGGGGGCGCAACTAATGAAAAACTGTTTTTT

v_call: TRBV30
j_call: TRBJ1-4
d_call: NA
clone_size: NA
cdr3_aa: CAWSNRGEKLFF
cdr3_nt: TGTGCCTGGAGCAATAGGGGGGAAAAACTGTTTTTT

v_call: TRBV19
j_call: TRBJ1-1
d_call: TRBD1
clone_size: once
cdr3_aa: CASSNPLAGGNTEAFF
cdr3_nt: TGTGCCAGTAGTAACCCCCTTGCAGGGGGGAACACTGAAGCTTTCTTT

v_call: TRBV2
j_call: TRBJ1-5
d_call: NA
clone_size: NA
cdr3_aa: CASRMGPGGRNQPQHF
cdr3_nt: TGTGCCAGCAGGATGGGTCCCGGTGGGAGAAATCAGCCCCAGCATTTT

v_call: TRBV28
j_call: TRBJ1-1
d_call: NA
clone_size: NA
cdr3_aa: CASSSGEGRASTEAFF
cdr3_nt: TGTGCCAGCAGTTCCGGGGAGGGAAGGGCGAGCACTGAAGCTTTCTTT

v_call: TRBV7-9
j_call: TRBJ1-4
d_call: NA
clone_size: once
cdr3_aa: CASSLVFGELFF
cdr3_nt: TGTGCCAGCAGCTTAGTGTTCGGGGAACTGTTTTTT

v_call: TRBV7-2
j_call: TRBJ2-1
d_call: NA
clone_size: NA
cdr3_aa: CASSLAPTVPYNEQFF
cdr3_nt: TGTGCCAGCAGCTTAGCGCCGACAGTACCCTACAATGAGCAGTTCTTC

v_call: TRBV7-2
j_call: TRBJ1-2
d_call: NA
clone_size: NA
cdr3_aa: CASSFTKQNYGYTF
cdr3_nt: TGTGCCAGCAGCTTCACCAAACAGAACTATGGCTACACCTTC

v_call: TRBV30
j_call: TRBJ2-5
d_call: NA
clone_size: NA
cdr3_aa: CAWSVRQGLRETQYF
cdr3_nt: TGTGCCTGGAGTGTAAGGCAGGGTCTGCGGGAGACCCAGTACTTC

v_call: TRBV7-6
j_call: TRBJ1-2
d_call: NA
clone_size: NA
cdr3_aa: CASSLGPQFSF
cdr3_nt: TGTGCCAGCAGCTTAGGGCCCCAGTTTTCCTTC

v_call: TRBV6-6
j_call: TRBJ1-5
d_call: NA
clone_size: NA
cdr3_aa: CASSVSGGAAQPQHF
cdr3_nt: TGTGCCAGCTCAGTTAGTGGGGGGGCTGCTCAGCCCCAGCATTTT

v_call: TRBV30
j_call: TRBJ2-2
d_call: NA
clone_size: NA
cdr3_aa: CAWGRRNTGELFF
cdr3_nt: TGTGCCTGGGGACGCAGGAACACCGGGGAGCTGTTTTTT

v_call: TRBV6-1
j_call: TRBJ1-4
d_call: TRBD1
clone_size: once
cdr3_aa: CASSEALGQGNEKLFF
cdr3_nt: TGTGCCAGCAGTGAAGCGCTAGGACAGGGGAATGAAAAACTGTTTTTT

v_call: TRBV5-5
j_call: TRBJ1-2
d_call: TRBD1
clone_size: few
cdr3_aa: CASSPRGTGEHGYTF
cdr3_nt: TGTGCCAGCAGCCCGCGGGGGACAGGGGAACACGGCTACACCTTC

v_call: TRBV3-1/TRBV3-2
j_call: TRBJ1-3
d_call: TRBD1
clone_size: NA
cdr3_aa: CASSQPGAGGDTIYF
cdr3_nt: TGTGCCAGCAGCCAACCAGGGGCAGGGGGCGACACCATATATTTT

v_call: TRBV27
j_call: TRBJ2-3
d_call: NA
clone_size: few
cdr3_aa: CASSPRGSTQYF
cdr3_nt: TGTGCCAGCAGTCCCCGGGGGTCAACGCAGTATTTT

v_call: TRBV30
j_call: TRBJ2-7
d_call: NA
clone_size: once
cdr3_aa: CAWSGDRAGGDSYEQYF
cdr3_nt: TGTGCCTGGAGTGGGGACAGGGCCGGGGGGGATTCCTACGAGCAGTACTTC

v_call: TRBV7-3
j_call: TRBJ1-1
d_call: TRBD1
clone_size: NA
cdr3_aa: CASSTGVEGTEAFF
cdr3_nt: TGTGCCAGCAGCACAGGGGTGGAGGGAACTGAAGCTTTCTTT

v_call: TRBV18
j_call: TRBJ2-7
d_call: TRBD1
clone_size: NA
cdr3_aa: CASSPGRGQGSSYEQYF
cdr3_nt: TGTGCCAGCTCACCTGGGCGGGGACAGGGGTCCTCCTACGAGCAGTACTTC

v_call: TRBV7-2
j_call: TRBJ1-4
d_call: TRBD1
clone_size: NA
cdr3_aa: CASSQGQREKLFF
cdr3_nt: TGTGCCAGCAGCCAGGGACAGCGAGAAAAACTGTTTTTT

v_call: TRBV7-9
j_call: TRBJ2-7
d_call: NA
clone_size: NA
cdr3_aa: CASGAGRQYF
cdr3_nt: TGTGCCAGCGGGGCAGGGCGGCAGTACTTC

v_call: TRBV18
j_call: TRBJ2-3
d_call: TRBD2
clone_size: NA
cdr3_aa: CASSPPVAGGTTDTQYF
cdr3_nt: TGTGCCAGCTCACCGCCTGTAGCGGGGGGGACCACAGATACGCAGTATTTT

v_call: TRBV7-2
j_call: TRBJ2-5
d_call: NA
clone_size: NA
cdr3_aa: CASSLATPRGQETQYF
cdr3_nt: TGTGCCAGCAGCTTAGCGACCCCTCGGGGGCAAGAGACCCAGTACTTC

v_call: TRBV14
j_call: TRBJ1-4
d_call: TRBD1
clone_size: NA
cdr3_aa: CASSQDPGQGEKLFF
cdr3_nt: TGTGCCAGCAGCCAAGACCCGGGACAGGGTGAAAAACTGTTTTTT

v_call: TRBV12-3/TRBV12-4
j_call: TRBJ2-7
d_call: NA
clone_size: NA
cdr3_aa: CASSQTSYEQYF
cdr3_nt: TGTGCCAGCAGCCAAACTAGTTACGAGCAGTACTTC

v_call: TRBV7-3
j_call: TRBJ1-3
d_call: NA
clone_size: NA
cdr3_aa: CASSLGSPGNTIYF
cdr3_nt: TGTGCCAGCAGCTTAGGCTCTCCTGGAAACACCATATATTTT

v_call: TRBV30
j_call: TRBJ2-3
d_call: NA
clone_size: NA
cdr3_aa: CAWSAGTGSDTQYF
cdr3_nt: TGTGCCTGGAGTGCGGGAACGGGGTCGGATACGCAGTATTTT

v_call: TRBV5-1
j_call: TRBJ1-4
d_call: TRBD1
clone_size: NA
cdr3_aa: CASSLGRTGGYEKLFF
cdr3_nt: TGCGCCAGCAGCTTGGGAAGGACAGGGGGCTATGAAAAACTGTTTTTT

v_call: TRBV28
j_call: TRBJ2-7
d_call: NA
clone_size: NA
cdr3_aa: CASRSGTLYEQYF
cdr3_nt: TGTGCCAGCAGGTCCGGGACTCTCTACGAGCAGTACTTC

v_call: TRBV2
j_call: TRBJ1-6
d_call: TRBD1
clone_size: once
cdr3_aa: CASSGDRGSNSPLHF
cdr3_nt: TGTGCCAGCAGTGGAGACAGGGGGAGCAATTCACCCCTCCACTTT

v_call: TRBV6-1
j_call: TRBJ1-1
d_call: NA
clone_size: NA
cdr3_aa: CASSEGRNTEAFF
cdr3_nt: TGTGCCAGCAGTGAGGGCCGGAACACTGAAGCTTTCTTT

v_call: TRBV24-1
j_call: TRBJ2-5
d_call: TRBD1
clone_size: NA
cdr3_aa: CATSNTGAGQETQYF
cdr3_nt: TGTGCCACCAGCAATACAGGGGCGGGTCAAGAGACCCAGTACTTC

v_call: TRBV12-3/TRBV12-4
j_call: TRBJ1-6
d_call: NA
clone_size: NA
cdr3_aa: CASRGQRSPLHF
cdr3_nt: TGTGCCAGCAGAGGACAGCGTTCACCCCTCCACTTT

v_call: TRBV5-4
j_call: TRBJ1-2
d_call: NA
clone_size: NA
cdr3_aa: CASRVQGPDYGYTF
cdr3_nt: TGTGCCAGCAGAGTACAGGGCCCGGACTATGGCTACACCTTC